This is a list of T cell receptor beta chains from one sample in a study of blood T cells in healthy people across ages. One entry per CDR3 protein results from TCRdb running MiXCR on the 5' RACE reads. The sample includes about 1.7 million distinct CDR3 sequences, approximately 28% of them seen just once. Input material: blood. The receptors originated from a woman aged 25-40 years in good health. Both conserved end residues are part of each CDR3. A D gene is named only where the DNA matches it firmly. Not every row has a clone size; where given, it reads once, few, many or a size class.

D	size	V	J	DNA	CDR3
TRBD1	-	TRBV11-1	TRBJ2-7	TGTGCCAGCAACTTACCGGGACAGTGGACCTACGAGCAGTACTTC	CASNLPGQWTYEQYF
-	-	TRBV15	TRBJ1-2	TGTGCCACCAGCAGAACAGGGAGGGGAGGCTACACCTTC	CATSRTGRGGYTF
-	many	TRBV5-1	TRBJ1-6	TGCGCCAGCCGCCGGGATCCCTCCTATAATTCACCCCTCCACTTT	CASRRDPSYNSPLHF
TRBD1	many	TRBV7-6	TRBJ1-4	TGTGCCAGCAGCCCAGGGACAGGGGTGGATGAAAAACTGTTTTTT	CASSPGTGVDEKLFF
TRBD1	-	TRBV4-2	TRBJ2-1	TGTGCCAGCAGCCAAGATGGAATCTCAGGGGGCAGTCCAAGTGAGCAGTTCTTC	CASSQDGISGGSPSEQFF
-	many	TRBV12-3/TRBV12-4	TRBJ2-7	TGTGCCAGCAGTTCAGGTCGAAGCGAGCAGTACTTC	CASSSGRSEQYF
-	few	TRBV20-1	TRBJ1-4	TGCAGTGCTAGGCGCGGGGCTAATGAAAAACTGTTTTTT	CSARRGANEKLFF
TRBD1	-	TRBV5-1	TRBJ1-2	TGCGCCAGCAGCTTAGGACAGGGGCGTCGATGGGGCTACACCTTC	CASSLGQGRRWGYTF
TRBD1	-	TRBV24-1	TRBJ2-1	TGCGCCACCAGTGGGTCCGGGACAGGATTCAATGAGCAGTTCTTC	CATSGSGTGFNEQFF
-	few	TRBV20-1	TRBJ1-4	TGCAGTGCTAAAGTGGGGGCAACTAATGAAAAACTGTTTTTT	CSAKVGATNEKLFF
TRBD2	-	TRBV10-3	TRBJ2-3	TGTGCCATCAGCCGGACTAGCGGGGGAGACAGCACAGATACGCAGTATTTT	CAISRTSGGDSTDTQYF
-	-	TRBV4-1	TRBJ2-5	TGCGCCAGCAGCCAATACGGGGAAGAGACCCAGTACTTC	CASSQYGEETQYF
TRBD2	-	TRBV5-1	TRBJ2-5	TGCGCCAGCAGCCCTCTAGCGGGGACGTACCAAGAGACCCAGTACTTC	CASSPLAGTYQETQYF
TRBD1	-	TRBV7-9	TRBJ1-5	TGTGCCAGCAGCTTTCGGCTTAGTCATTCGGGACAGTATAGCAATCAGCCCCAGCATTTT	CASSFRLSHSGQYSNQPQHF
TRBD1	-	TRBV20-1	TRBJ2-7	TGCAGTGTCAGGGTTGGGACAGGTGCGTACGAGCAGTACTTC	CSVRVGTGAYEQYF
-	few	TRBV7-2	TRBJ2-3	TGTGCCAGCAGCTTAATTAACTCGGGAGCTGATACGCAGTATTTT	CASSLINSGADTQYF
-	once	TRBV28	TRBJ2-7	TGTGCCAGCAGTGAGGGGACGTTGAGCTCCTACGAGCAGTACTTC	CASSEGTLSSYEQYF
TRBD1	many	TRBV11-2	TRBJ2-7	TGTGCCAGCAGCTTCGTACAGGGGAACTACGAGCAGTACTTC	CASSFVQGNYEQYF
-	few	TRBV7-2	TRBJ2-4	TGTGCCAGCAGCTTAGTAGTCCTGGGACTAGCCAAAAACATTCAGTACTTC	CASSLVVLGLAKNIQYF
-	-	TRBV12-3/TRBV12-4	TRBJ1-1	TGTGCCAGCGGCGCAGGTCTGAAAGCTTTCTTT	CASGAGLKAFF
-	many	TRBV7-2	TRBJ2-5	TGTGCCAGCAGCCCGGACAGCAGGGAGACCCAGTACTTC	CASSPDSRETQYF
-	many	TRBV18	TRBJ2-1	TGTGCCAGCTCACCCGAGACAAATGAGCAGTTCTTC	CASSPETNEQFF
TRBD2	-	TRBV20-1	TRBJ2-6	TGCAGTGCTAACCGAGCGGGGGGGCATGGGGCCAACGTCCTGACTTTC	CSANRAGGHGANVLTF
-	-	TRBV3-1	TRBJ2-7	TGTGCCAGCAGCCAAGGGTACGGGGGCTCCTACGAGCAGTACTTC	CASSQGYGGSYEQYF
-	-	TRBV12-3/TRBV12-4	TRBJ1-4	TGTGCCAGCAGTTTAGCAGGGCCGTCGAATGAAAAACTGTTTTTT	CASSLAGPSNEKLFF
TRBD2	many	TRBV10-3	TRBJ2-3	TGTGCCATCAGTATGACTAGCGGGACCACAGATACGCAGTATTTT	CAISMTSGTTDTQYF
TRBD2	-	TRBV7-9	TRBJ2-1	TGTGCCAGCAGCCCGATGACTAGCGGGGAGTACAATGAGCAGTTCTTC	CASSPMTSGEYNEQFF
TRBD2	-	TRBV2	TRBJ2-5	TGTGCCAGCAACGTGGGACTAGCGGAACAAGAGACCCAGTACTTC	CASNVGLAEQETQYF
-	-	TRBV5-6	TRBJ2-5	TGTGCCAGCAGCTGGAGCTCAGGTGGAGAGACCCAGTACTTC	CASSWSSGGETQYF
-	few	TRBV7-9	TRBJ1-4	TGTGCCAGCAGCTTCACCGGCAGTCTTAATGAAAAACTGTTTTTT	CASSFTGSLNEKLFF
-	many	TRBV6-4	TRBJ2-6	TGTGCCAGCAGTGAAACAGGTTACTCTGGGGCCAACGTCCTGACTTTC	CASSETGYSGANVLTF
-	few	TRBV28	TRBJ2-5	TGTGCCAGCAGTTTATCGAGGACACTGTACCAAGAGACCCAGTACTTC	CASSLSRTLYQETQYF
-	-	TRBV16	TRBJ1-1	TGTGCCAGCAGCCAATTGTCGGCTGAAGCTTTCTTT	CASSQLSAEAFF
TRBD1	-	TRBV5-1	TRBJ2-7	TGCGCCAGCAGGGGACAGGATTTCTACGAGCAGTACTTC	CASRGQDFYEQYF
TRBD1	few	TRBV10-2	TRBJ2-1	TGCGCCAGCAGCCCGGGACAGGGGGCGCGTTACAATGAGCAGTTCTTC	CASSPGQGARYNEQFF